Sequencing of this TCR beta chain was carried out in a study of T-cell reconstitution after alpha-beta-depleted transplantation in children. The study's findings and limits: T-cell counts and diversity at one year following transplant were attributed mainly to newly produced T cells.

The library targeted TCRbeta and was prepared with unique molecular identifiers. From the PCR reads, TCRdb called clonotypes with MiXCR, one entry per CDR3 protein. Among about 600,000 distinct CDR3 sequences listed, over 10% were seen once. As to this clonotype: The antigen remains undetermined.

This CDR3 has 16 amino acids. The ends lost 3 bases at V and 1 base at J; junction bases unmatched: 5. Per germline, CDR1 GTSNPN and CDR2 SVGIG (reference sequence). This clonotype was sampled from a male patient between 5 and 17 years old who had a stem cell transplant for acute myeloid leukemia, so the T cells may come from the graft donor. Sample: PBMCs, mostly from graft donor cells, taken 360 days after TCRalphabeta/CD19-depleted stem cell transplant. The chain is built from TRBV30 and TRBJ2-6; TRBD1 agrees at 8 bases. CDR3 in amino acids: CAWSGQGYSGANVLTF. CDR3 in DNA: TGTGCCTGGAGCGGACAGGGATATTCTGGGGCCAACGTCCTGACTTTC.